This T cell receptor (beta chain) was retrieved from a study of blood T cell repertoires in COVID-19. Study details: Whether acute or convalescent, the COVID-19 samples came from the United States, Italy and Spain.

Assay used: immunoSEQ multiplex PCR; TCRdb lists only in-frame clones, some missing. Among 400,000 to 550,000 clones listed, roughly 91% were seen once. Germline V CDR1 and CDR2: SGHTA, FQGNSA. Trimming cost V 1 base and J 5 bases, with 9 bases left between them. CDR3 size: 15 residues. Sequencing input: peripheral blood. The TCR sequence derives from a woman aged 30 to 39 with acute or convalescent COVID-19. The J gene is TRBJ1-6, the V gene TRBV7-2; no definite D call. CDR3 protein: CASSLGRSNNSPLHF. The CDR3, as DNA: TGTGCCAGCAGCTTAGGTCGGAGTAATAATTCACCCCTCCACTTT. The full variable domain, with the rest looked up from reference TRBV7-2 and TRBJ1-6, is GAGVSQSPSNKVTEKGKDVELRCDPISGHTALYWYRQSLGQGLEFLIYFQGNSAPDKSGLPSDRFSAERTGGSVSTLTIQRTQQEDSAVYLCASSLGRSNNSPLHFGNGTRLTVT.